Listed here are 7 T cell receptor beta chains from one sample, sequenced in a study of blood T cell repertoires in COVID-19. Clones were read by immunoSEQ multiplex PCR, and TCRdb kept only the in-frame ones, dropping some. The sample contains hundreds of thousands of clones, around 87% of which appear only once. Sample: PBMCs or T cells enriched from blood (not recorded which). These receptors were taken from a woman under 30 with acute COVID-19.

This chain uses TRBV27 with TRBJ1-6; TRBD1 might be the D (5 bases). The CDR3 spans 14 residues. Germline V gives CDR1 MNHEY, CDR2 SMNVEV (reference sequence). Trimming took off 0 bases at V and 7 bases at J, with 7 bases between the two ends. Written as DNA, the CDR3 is TGTGCCAGCAGTTTATCAGGGGCGAATTCACCCCTCCACTTT. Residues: CASSLSGANSPLHF.

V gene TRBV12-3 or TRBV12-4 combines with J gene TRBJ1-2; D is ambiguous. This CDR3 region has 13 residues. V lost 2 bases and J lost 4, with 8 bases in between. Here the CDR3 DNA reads TGTGCCAGCAGTTTAAACGGGATCTATGGCTACACCTTC. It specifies CASSLNGIYGYTF.

CDR3 nucleotide sequence: TGTGCCAGCAGACAACAGGGCAACTACGCCCTAAGGGTGAGCGAGCAGTACTTC. This translates into CASRQQGNYALRVSEQYF. This chain joins TRBV28 and TRBJ2-7; perhaps TRBD1 as D (6 bases). Germline V gene lookup returns CDR1 MDHEN and CDR2 SYDVKM. CDR3 length: 18 residues. V lost 6 bases, J lost 6 bases, and 30 bases lay in between.

The CDR3 DNA is TGTGCCAGCAGCTTAGAGCGGGGGACGGGGAATGAGCAGTTCTTC. Its protein is CASSLERGTGNEQFF. This chain links TRBV7-2 with TRBJ2-1, with 8 bases aligning to TRBD2. There are 15 residues in the CDR3. The J segment lost 7 bases and the V segment lost 1 base, leaving 6 bases of the junction unmatched. Per the germline V gene, CDR1 is SGHTA and CDR2 is FQGNSA.

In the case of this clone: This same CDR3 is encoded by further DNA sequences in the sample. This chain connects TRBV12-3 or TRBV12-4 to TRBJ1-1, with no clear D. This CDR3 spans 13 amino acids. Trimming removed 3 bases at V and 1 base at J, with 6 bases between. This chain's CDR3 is CASSFAGNTEAFF. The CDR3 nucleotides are TGTGCCAGCAGTTTTGCGGGGAACACTGAAGCTTTCTTT.

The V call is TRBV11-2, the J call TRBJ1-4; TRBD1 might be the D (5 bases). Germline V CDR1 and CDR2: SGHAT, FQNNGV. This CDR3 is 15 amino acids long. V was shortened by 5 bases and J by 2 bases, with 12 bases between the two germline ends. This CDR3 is CASSGAGRTNEKLFF. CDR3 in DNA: TGTGCCAGCAGCGGGGCAGGGAGGACTAATGAAAAACTGTTTTTT.

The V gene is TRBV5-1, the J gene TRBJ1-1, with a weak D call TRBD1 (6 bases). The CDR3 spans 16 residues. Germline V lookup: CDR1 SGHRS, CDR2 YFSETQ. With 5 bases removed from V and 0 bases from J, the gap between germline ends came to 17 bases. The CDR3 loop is CASRPRQDLMNTEAFF. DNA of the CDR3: TGCGCCAGCAGACCCAGACAGGATCTAATGAACACTGAAGCTTTCTTT.